The sequence of this TCR beta chain was determined in a study of cytomegalovirus exposure and HLA in healthy donors. Study results and limitations: Sequence variants that were highly shared formed a cluster that was likely a sequencing artifact. The study put around 180 TCR beta chains on its list as cytomegalovirus-associated. As was reported, the HLA-A and HLA-B alleles of most subjects were accurately predicted from TCR beta sequences.

Trimming pared 5 bases from V and 14 bases from J, leaving 17 bases between. The germline V gene has CDR1 MNHEY and CDR2 SMNVEV (reference sequence). The CDR3 consists of 12 residues. Regarding this clone: Antigen: not known.

The study ran its PCR with 60 Vbeta and 13 Jbeta primers. Clones were sequenced by immunoSEQ multiplex PCR, and TCRdb holds only the in-frame ones, with some missing. The sample holds roughly 110,000 clones; around 79% are singletons and the top ten take 3% to 4.5%. This receptor was obtained from a man aged 60 to 75 in good health and CMV-seronegative. Sequencing input: PBMCs. The V gene is TRBV27, the J gene TRBJ2-3; D possibly corresponds to TRBD2 (6 bases). The CDR3 DNA follows: TGTGCCAGCAGTCCACTGCGGGGTCTTGCGTATTTT. It encodes CASSPLRGLAYF.